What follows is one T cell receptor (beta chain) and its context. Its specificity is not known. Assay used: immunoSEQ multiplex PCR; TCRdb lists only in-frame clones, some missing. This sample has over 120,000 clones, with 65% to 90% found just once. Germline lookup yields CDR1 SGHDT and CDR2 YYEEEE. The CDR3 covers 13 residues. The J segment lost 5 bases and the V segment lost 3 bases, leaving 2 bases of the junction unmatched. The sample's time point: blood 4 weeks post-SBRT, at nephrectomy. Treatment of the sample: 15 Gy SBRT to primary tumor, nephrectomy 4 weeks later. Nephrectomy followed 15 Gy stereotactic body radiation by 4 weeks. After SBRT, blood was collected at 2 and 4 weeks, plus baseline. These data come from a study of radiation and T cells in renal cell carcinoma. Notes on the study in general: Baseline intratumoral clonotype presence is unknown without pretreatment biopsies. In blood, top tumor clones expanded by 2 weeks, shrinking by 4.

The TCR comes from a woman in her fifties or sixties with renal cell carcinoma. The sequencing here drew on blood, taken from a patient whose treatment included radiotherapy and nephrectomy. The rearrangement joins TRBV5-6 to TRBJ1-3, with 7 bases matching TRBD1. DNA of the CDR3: TGTGCCAGCAGCTGGAGGGGGCGAAACACCATATATTTT. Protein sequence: CASSWRGRNTIYF.